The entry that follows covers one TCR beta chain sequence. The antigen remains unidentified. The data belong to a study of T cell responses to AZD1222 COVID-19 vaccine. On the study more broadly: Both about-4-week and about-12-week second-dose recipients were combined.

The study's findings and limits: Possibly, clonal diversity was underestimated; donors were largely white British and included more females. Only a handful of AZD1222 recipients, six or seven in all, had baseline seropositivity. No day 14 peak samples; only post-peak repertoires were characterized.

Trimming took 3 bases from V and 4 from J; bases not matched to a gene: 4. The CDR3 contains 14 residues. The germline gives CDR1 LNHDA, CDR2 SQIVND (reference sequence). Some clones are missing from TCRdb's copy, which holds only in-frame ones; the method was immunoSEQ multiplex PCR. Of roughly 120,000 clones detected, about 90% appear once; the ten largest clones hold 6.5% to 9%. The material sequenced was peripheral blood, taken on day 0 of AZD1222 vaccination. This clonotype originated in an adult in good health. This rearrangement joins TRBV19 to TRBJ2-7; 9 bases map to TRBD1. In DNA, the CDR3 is TGTGCCAGTAGTATTGGGACAGGGACGTACGAGCAGTACTTC. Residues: CASSIGTGTYEQYF.